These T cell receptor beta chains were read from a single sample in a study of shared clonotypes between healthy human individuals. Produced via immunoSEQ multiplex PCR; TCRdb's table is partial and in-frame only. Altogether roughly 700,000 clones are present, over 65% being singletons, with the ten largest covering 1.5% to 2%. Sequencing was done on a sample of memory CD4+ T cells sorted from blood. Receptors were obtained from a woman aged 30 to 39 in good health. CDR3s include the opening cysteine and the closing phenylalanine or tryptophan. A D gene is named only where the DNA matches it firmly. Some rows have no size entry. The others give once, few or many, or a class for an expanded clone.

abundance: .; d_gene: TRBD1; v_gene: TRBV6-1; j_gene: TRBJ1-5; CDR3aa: CASSFQGDQPQHF; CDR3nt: TGTGCCAGCAGTTTTCAGGGGGATCAGCCCCAGCATTTT
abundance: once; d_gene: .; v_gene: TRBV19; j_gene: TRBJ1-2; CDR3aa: CASNLQPGYGYTF; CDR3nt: TGTGCCAGTAATTTGCAGCCGGGCTATGGCTACACCTTC
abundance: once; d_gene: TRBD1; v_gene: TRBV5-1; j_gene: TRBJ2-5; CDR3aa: CASSLSGGQRLQETQYF; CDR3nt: TGCGCCAGCAGCTTAAGTGGGGGACAGAGATTACAGGAGACCCAGTACTTC
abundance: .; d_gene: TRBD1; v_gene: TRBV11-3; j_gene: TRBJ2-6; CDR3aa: CASRPGGAGANVLTF; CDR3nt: TGTGCCAGCAGACCAGGGGGCGCTGGGGCCAACGTCCTGACTTTC
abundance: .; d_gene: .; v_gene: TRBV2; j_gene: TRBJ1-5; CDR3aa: CASSVQVDQPQHF; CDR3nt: TGTGCCAGCAGTGTGCAAGTCGATCAGCCCCAGCATTTT
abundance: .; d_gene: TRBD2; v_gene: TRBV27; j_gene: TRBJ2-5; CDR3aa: CASSGGGTQYF; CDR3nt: TGTGCCAGCAGCGGGGGGGGGACCCAGTACTTC
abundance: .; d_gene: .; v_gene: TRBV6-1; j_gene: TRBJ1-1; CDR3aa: CASTERWDTEAFF; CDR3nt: TGTGCCAGCACCGAGCGTTGGGACACTGAAGCTTTCTTT
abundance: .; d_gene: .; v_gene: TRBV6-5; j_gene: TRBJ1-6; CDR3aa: CASRAGVGDSPLHF; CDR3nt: TGTGCCTCCCGGGCGGGAGTTGGGGATTCACCCCTCCACTTT
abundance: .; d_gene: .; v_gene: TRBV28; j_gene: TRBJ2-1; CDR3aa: CASSAYRGWFF; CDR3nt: TGTGCCAGCAGTGCCTACAGAGGTTGGTTCTTC
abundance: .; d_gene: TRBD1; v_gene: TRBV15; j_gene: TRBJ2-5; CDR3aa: CATSARQGGAETQYF; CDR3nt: TGTGCCACCAGCGCACGACAGGGTGGGGCAGAGACCCAGTACTTC
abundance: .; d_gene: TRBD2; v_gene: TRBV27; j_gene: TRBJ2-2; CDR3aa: CASSQPGGPPGELFF; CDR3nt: TGTGCCAGCAGTCAACCGGGGGGGCCCCCCGGGGAGCTGTTTTTT
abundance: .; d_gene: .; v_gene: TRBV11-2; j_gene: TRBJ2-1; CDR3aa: CASSPGVHEQFF; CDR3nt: TGTGCCAGCAGCCCCGGAGTGCATGAGCAGTTCTTC
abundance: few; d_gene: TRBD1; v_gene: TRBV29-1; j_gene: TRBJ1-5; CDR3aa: CSVITGGNQPQHF; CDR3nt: TGCAGCGTGATCACAGGGGGCAATCAGCCCCAGCATTTT
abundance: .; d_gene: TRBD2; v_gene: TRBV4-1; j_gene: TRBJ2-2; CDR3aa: CASSQKDPFAGVAGELFF; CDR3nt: TGCGCCAGCAGCCAAAAAGACCCCTTCGCGGGAGTCGCCGGGGAGCTGTTTTTT
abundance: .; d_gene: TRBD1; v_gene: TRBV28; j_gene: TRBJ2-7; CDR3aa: CASTDRDREQYF; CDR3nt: TGTGCCAGCACCGACAGGGATCGCGAGCAGTACTTC
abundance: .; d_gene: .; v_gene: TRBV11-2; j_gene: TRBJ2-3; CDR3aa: CASSAERVQDTQYF; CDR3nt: TGTGCCAGCAGCGCGGAGCGGGTGCAAGATACGCAGTATTTT